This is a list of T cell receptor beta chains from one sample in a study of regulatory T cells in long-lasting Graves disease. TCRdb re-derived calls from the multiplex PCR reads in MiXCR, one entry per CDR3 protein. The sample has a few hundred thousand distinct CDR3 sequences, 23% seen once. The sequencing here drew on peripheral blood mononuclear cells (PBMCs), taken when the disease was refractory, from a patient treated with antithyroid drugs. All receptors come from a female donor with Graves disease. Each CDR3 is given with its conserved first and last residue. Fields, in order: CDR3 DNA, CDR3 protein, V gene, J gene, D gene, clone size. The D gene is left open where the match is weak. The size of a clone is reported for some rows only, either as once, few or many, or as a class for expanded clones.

DNA: TGTGCCAGCAGCTTAGGGGGCTTCCCAAACTATGGCTACACCTTC; CDR3: CASSLGGFPNYGYTF; V: TRBV5-4; J: TRBJ1-2; D: TRBD1; size: NA
DNA: TGCAGCGTTGGCGGGACCCACTACGAGCAGTACTTC; CDR3: CSVGGTHYEQYF; V: TRBV29-1; J: TRBJ2-7; D: NA; size: many
DNA: TGTGCCAGCAGCTTGGACTCAAACACCGGGGAGCTGTTTTTT; CDR3: CASSLDSNTGELFF; V: TRBV7-9; J: TRBJ2-2; D: NA; size: few
DNA: TGTGCCAGCGAGGAGACAGGGAATGCCAATGAGCAGTTCTTC; CDR3: CASEETGNANEQFF; V: TRBV2; J: TRBJ2-1; D: TRBD1; size: NA
DNA: TGCGCCAGCAGCTTGGTGGGACAGGAGTATGGCTACACCTTC; CDR3: CASSLVGQEYGYTF; V: TRBV5-1; J: TRBJ1-2; D: TRBD1; size: many
DNA: TGTGCCAGCAGTTACGGGGGAATCACCGGGGAGCTGTTTTTT; CDR3: CASSYGGITGELFF; V: TRBV6-5; J: TRBJ2-2; D: NA; size: few
DNA: TGTGCCAGCAGTCCGGGGACAGTGAACTACGAGCAGTACTTC; CDR3: CASSPGTVNYEQYF; V: TRBV12-3/TRBV12-4; J: TRBJ2-7; D: TRBD1; size: many
DNA: TGTGCCAGCAGCTTAAGCACAGTCTCTCCCGAGCAGTACTTC; CDR3: CASSLSTVSPEQYF; V: TRBV7-9; J: TRBJ2-7; D: NA; size: few
DNA: TGTGCCACCAGGATACAGGGCGCTAGAGACACTGAAGCTTTCTTT; CDR3: CATRIQGARDTEAFF; V: TRBV28; J: TRBJ1-1; D: NA; size: many
DNA: TGCAGTGCTCCGAATCGACTAGCAAGCTCCTACGAGCAGTACTTC; CDR3: CSAPNRLASSYEQYF; V: TRBV20-1; J: TRBJ2-7; D: TRBD2; size: few
DNA: TGTGCCAGCTCACCCCTGTCCCGAGAGACCCAGTACTTC; CDR3: CASSPLSRETQYF; V: TRBV18; J: TRBJ2-5; D: NA; size: NA
DNA: TGTGCCAGCACTAAAGCACCGGGACCTTCCTACGAGCAGTACTTC; CDR3: CASTKAPGPSYEQYF; V: TRBV6-1; J: TRBJ2-7; D: NA; size: NA
DNA: TGCAGTGCTAGAGATGGGCCGGGAGCCTACGAGCAGTACTTC; CDR3: CSARDGPGAYEQYF; V: TRBV20-1; J: TRBJ2-7; D: NA; size: once
DNA: TGTGCCAGCAGCCAAGATCGGACAGTCGGAAGGGAAGCTTTCTTT; CDR3: CASSQDRTVGREAFF; V: TRBV3-1; J: TRBJ1-1; D: NA; size: NA
DNA: TGTGCCAGCTGGGAGGGCCCCTACGAGCAGTACTTC; CDR3: CASWEGPYEQYF; V: TRBV6-1; J: TRBJ2-7; D: TRBD2; size: NA
DNA: TGTGCCAGCAGGACCCACGGGGAGGGGTCCTACGAGCAGTACTTC; CDR3: CASRTHGEGSYEQYF; V: TRBV6-1; J: TRBJ2-7; D: TRBD2; size: many
DNA: TGTGCCAGCACCAACGGGGGGTTGACTGAAGCTTTCTTT; CDR3: CASTNGGLTEAFF; V: TRBV6-2/TRBV6-3; J: TRBJ1-1; D: NA; size: NA
DNA: TGTGCCAGCAGGGATCACATCCAGGGGTACCAAGAGACCCAGTACTTC; CDR3: CASRDHIQGYQETQYF; V: TRBV6-1; J: TRBJ2-5; D: NA; size: many
DNA: TGTGCCAGCAGCTCAGGACAGGGGAGACAAGAGACCCAGTACTTC; CDR3: CASSSGQGRQETQYF; V: TRBV7-2; J: TRBJ2-5; D: TRBD1; size: many
DNA: TGTGCCAGCAGCTTAGTCGGGCTAGCGGGAGACTACGAGCAGTACTTC; CDR3: CASSLVGLAGDYEQYF; V: TRBV7-8; J: TRBJ2-7; D: TRBD2; size: many
DNA: TGTGCCAGCAGTTTTAGCGGGTGGCGCAATCAGCCCCAGCATTTT; CDR3: CASSFSGWRNQPQHF; V: TRBV28; J: TRBJ1-5; D: NA; size: many
DNA: TGTGCCAGCTCACCACCGCTGAGCGGGAGGGGCACCGGGGAGCTGTTTTTT; CDR3: CASSPPLSGRGTGELFF; V: TRBV18; J: TRBJ2-2; D: TRBD2; size: NA
DNA: TGTGCCAGCAGCTTGACACATACCGGGGACGAGCAGTACTTC; CDR3: CASSLTHTGDEQYF; V: TRBV7-3; J: TRBJ2-7; D: NA; size: few